This T cell receptor (beta chain) was recorded in a study of human versus mouse CDR3 diversity and MHC coevolution. The CDR3 spans 16 residues. CDR1 and CDR2 (germline): SGHAT, FQNNGV. The V gene lost 3 bases and the J gene lost 9 bases, with 23 bases spanning the gap. This table comes from immunoSEQ multiplex PCR, and its TCRdb copy is limited to in-frame clones, with some not included. Of 60,000 to 95,000 clones listed, 85% to 95% are singletons. Overall study findings and caveats: On average, humans showed more CDR3 deletions and insertions than mice.

Concerning this clone itself: Its antigen is currently unknown.

The sample taken for sequencing was naive CD4+ T cells from blood. Subset denoted: CD45RO-negative CD62L-positive naive CD4 T cells. J is TRBJ1-1 and V is TRBV11-2, with D hard to call. The sequence derives from a person aged 30-69 years in good health. In nucleotides, the CDR3 is TGTGCCAGCAGCTTTTCCGGCGGATTTACGGTCCATCAAGCTTTCTTT. Translated, it gives CASSFSGGFTVHQAFF. The whole variable domain, filled in from reference TRBV11-2 and TRBJ1-1, reads EAGVAQSPRYKIIEKRQSVAFWCNPISGHATLYWYQQILGQGPKLLIQFQNNGVVDDSQLPKDRFSAERLKGVDSTLKIQPAKLEDSAVYLCASSFSGGFTVHQAFFGQGTRLTVV.